A single sample gave rise to the 25 T cell receptor beta chains below, sequenced in a study of cytomegalovirus exposure and HLA in healthy donors (dated 2017 in TCRdb). Library method: the immunoSEQ multiplex PCR assay. A mixture of 60 forward primers for TCR Vbeta segments and 13 reverse primers for TCR Jbeta segments was used in the multiplex PCR. TCRdb stores this immuneACCESS table with in-frame sequences only. Part of the clones is absent; in the studies checked, under half of the shortfall reflects unresolved V genes, and no reason is known for the rest. The sample includes 65,000 to 100,000 clones, with roughly 73% observed a single time. The ten largest clones add up to 2.2% of the sample. The sample consisted of PBMCs. These TCRs come from a middle-aged man in good health and CMV-seronegative.

The genes are TRBV5-1 and TRBJ2-1; 9 bases fit TRBD1. J was trimmed by 4 bases and V by 3 bases; bases with no gene match: 5. CDR1 and CDR2 from the germline V gene are SGHRS and YFSETQ. This CDR3 is 15 amino acids long. CDR3 residues: CASSYRDRAYNEQFF. CDR3 bases: TGCGCCAGCAGCTACCGGGACAGGGCTTACAATGAGCAGTTCTTC.

This clone was found a few times. This sequence joins TRBV19 and TRBJ1-5, with D tentatively TRBD1 (5 bases). Trimming took off 9 bases at V and 1 base at J, with 13 bases between the two ends. CDR3 size: 14 residues. CDR1 LNHDA and CDR2 SQIVND come from the germline V gene (reference sequence). The CDR3 DNA follows: TGTGCCAGCCGGGGGGGGATGAGCAATCAGCCCCAGCATTTT. The encoded protein is CASRGGMSNQPQHF.

The chain is built from TRBV27 and TRBJ1-1, with 7 nucleotides matching TRBD1. CDR3 length: 13 residues. Germline assignment: CDR1 MNHEY and CDR2 SMNVEV (reference sequence). The junction had 2 bases not matched to a gene; V was cut back by 3 bases and J by 4 bases. The DNA for the CDR3 is TGTGCCAGCAGTTTTGCAGGGGGCACTGAAGCTTTCTTT. Translated, it gives CASSFAGGTEAFF.

On this clone: One end of the junction fails to match germline, which may point to a read error. V gene TRBV7-7 combines with J gene TRBJ1-1; TRBD1 aligns across 7 bases. The CDR3 extends over 18 amino acids. The germline V gene has CDR1 SSHAT and CDR2 FNYEAQ (reference sequence). DNA of the CDR3: TGTGCTAGCAGCTTAGGTGGCAGGGGGAAATGTATGAACACTGAAGCTTTCTTT. Its translation is CASSLGGRGKCMNTEAFF.

The chain combines TRBV7-9 with TRBJ1-1, with 9 bases identical to TRBD1. Germline V gene sequence: CDR1 SEHNR, CDR2 FQNEAQ (reference sequence). The CDR3 length is 12 residues. The ends lost 4 bases at V and 11 bases at J; junction bases unmatched: 5. As DNA, the CDR3 is TGTGCCAGCAGCTGGGGGACAGGGATGGCTTTCTTT. Translation gives CASSWGTGMAFF.

The gene calls are TRBV19 and TRBJ1-2; weak D call: TRBD1 (5 bases). The CDR3 is 15 residues long. V was cut by 1 base and J by 4 bases, with 13 bases left in between. CDR1 is LNHDA and CDR2 is SQIVND in the germline V gene (reference sequence). CDR3 in DNA: TGTGCCAGTAGTATAGGTTGGCGACAGCGCTATGGCTACACCTTC. It is translated as CASSIGWRQRYGYTF.

The chain carries TRBV7-8 and TRBJ2-7, with 8 bases fitting TRBD2. The ends lost 6 bases at V and 3 bases at J; junction bases unmatched: 16. CDR3 length equals 17 residues. Germline CDR1 and CDR2: SGHVS and FQNEAQ. CDR3 protein: CASSSYVGLAGFYEQYF. The DNA for the CDR3 is TGTGCCAGCAGTTCCTACGTGGGGCTAGCGGGTTTCTACGAGCAGTACTTC.

This clone has just one count. The rearrangement uses TRBV19 and TRBJ1-2; D uncertain. The germline gives CDR1 LNHDA, CDR2 SQIVND (reference sequence). The CDR3 covers 14 residues. The V and J ends lost 11 bases and 3 bases respectively, with 19 bases between them. CDR3 sequence reads: CASKRAPEDYGYTF. The CDR3 nucleotides are TGTGCCTCTAAGCGGGCACCCGAGGACTATGGCTACACCTTC.

To note about this clone: At one boundary the junction diverges from the germline segment, which might be a read error. The chain carries TRBV4-1 and TRBJ1-4; perhaps TRBD1 as D (5 bases). Germline CDR1 and CDR2: MGHRA and YSYEKL. The length of the CDR3 is 17 residues. As DNA, the CDR3 is TGCGTCAGCAGCCAGGACCTTGGCAGGGCGACCCGAGAAAAACTGTTTTTT. Its protein is CVSSQDLGRATREKLFF.

CDR3 in amino acids: CASGRQGDYGYTF. The CDR3 nucleotides are TGTGCCAGCGGTAGACAGGGGGACTATGGCTACACCTTC. The chain employs TRBV28 and TRBJ1-2; TRBD1 matches 9 bases. Germline V CDR1 and CDR2: MDHEN, SYDVKM. The CDR3 covers 13 residues. The ends lost 8 bases at V and 3 bases at J; junction bases unmatched: 4.

V and J are TRBV18 and TRBJ2-7; TRBD1 might be the D (6 bases). The CDR3 extends over 13 amino acids. Trimming took off 3 bases at V and 5 bases at J, with 11 bases between the two ends. The germline CDR1 and CDR2 sequences are KGHSH and LQKENI. The CDR3 DNA is TGTGCCAGCTCACCTCCAGGGGTCCACGAGCAGTACTTC. This encodes CASSPPGVHEQYF.

The rearrangement links TRBV15 to TRBJ2-2, with D maybe TRBD2 (6 bases). Trimming pared 3 bases from V and 6 bases from J, leaving 20 bases between. Germline V gene lookup returns CDR1 LNHNV and CDR2 YYDKDF (reference sequence). This CDR3 comprises 17 residues. The CDR3, as DNA: TGTGCCACCAGCAGGGAGAGACTAGGCGGATTCGCCGGGGAGCTGTTTTTT. Amino acid sequence: CATSRERLGGFAGELFF.

The DNA for the CDR3 is TGTGCCAGCAGTGTACTAGCGGGAGGCGAGCAGTACTTC. Amino acids: CASSVLAGGEQYF. The chain carries TRBV2 and TRBJ2-5; 12 bases map to TRBD2. The DNA matches TRBJ2-7 better at its end, which makes the J call doubtful. CDR1 and CDR2 from the germline V gene are SNHLY and FYNNEI. The CDR3 totals 13 residues.

There are a few counts of this clone. V and J are TRBV6-1 and TRBJ1-3, with D perhaps matching TRBD1 (5 bases). V shed 10 bases and J shed 8 bases, with 15 bases lying between them. The length of the CDR3 is 12 residues. Germline V gives CDR1 MNHNS, CDR2 SASEGT. The DNA of the CDR3 is TGTGCCATATCCCCAGGGACTGACACCATATATTTT. Its protein product is CAISPGTDTIYF.

The chain couples TRBV6-5 to TRBJ2-1; 9 bases match TRBD2. From germline, CDR1 is MNHEY and CDR2 SVGAGI. The CDR3 totals 15 residues. V dropped 5 bases and J dropped 4; count of bases not matched to a gene: 6. CDR3: CASSLTSGPYNEQFF. The CDR3 nucleotides read TGTGCCAGCAGTCTTACTAGCGGGCCTTACAATGAGCAGTTCTTC.

This clone was counted only a few times. The J gene is TRBJ1-1, the V gene TRBV29-1, with unresolved D. The CDR3 length is 12 residues. Looked up from germline, CDR1 is SQVTM and CDR2 is ANQGSEA. Deletions cut 4 bases from V and 0 bases from J, with 6 bases between. DNA for the CDR3: TGCAGCGTTGTGATAGTGAACACTGAAGCTTTCTTT. It is translated as CSVVIVNTEAFF.

The rearrangement links TRBV7-2 to TRBJ1-5; tentatively, D is TRBD1 (6 bases). The CDR3 loop spans 15 amino acids. V was cut by 5 bases and J by 6 bases, with 17 bases left in between. Looked up from germline, CDR1 is SGHTA and CDR2 is FQGNSA. In nucleotides, the CDR3 is TGTGCCAGCAGCATAAATACAGGGAGCGGTCAGCCCCAGCATTTT. It yields the protein CASSINTGSGQPQHF.

The chain uses TRBV7-9 and TRBJ1-1; perhaps TRBD1 as D (6 bases). Per the germline V gene, CDR1 is SEHNR and CDR2 is FQNEAQ (reference sequence). The CDR3 covers 13 residues. V was shortened by 4 bases and J by 7 bases, with 13 bases between the two germline ends. The CDR3 DNA reads TGTGCCAGCAGCTCGACCTTACAGGGTGAAGCTTTCTTT. Protein product: CASSSTLQGEAFF. Full variable domain (missing parts from reference TRBV7-9 and TRBJ1-1): DTGVSQNPRHKITKRGQNVTFRCDPISEHNRLYWYRQTLGQGPEFLTYFQNEAQLEKSRLLSDRFSAERPKGSFSTLEIQRTEQGDSAMYLCASSSTLQGEAFFGQGTRLTVV.

This clone was observed once. V gene TRBV7-9 combines with J gene TRBJ1-2; 12 positions agree with TRBD1. Per germline, CDR1 SEHNR and CDR2 FQNEAQ (reference sequence). J lost 4 bases, V lost 7 bases, and 13 bases had no gene match. The CDR3 consists of 17 residues. DNA for the CDR3: TGTGCCAGCACCGTAGGAGGGACAGGGGGCTTCGGCTATGGCTACACCTTC. It is translated as CASTVGGTGGFGYGYTF.

The J gene is TRBJ1-4, the V gene TRBV27, with a weak D call TRBD1 (5 bases). Germline V gene data show CDR1 as MNHEY and CDR2 as SMNVEV (reference sequence). V dropped 5 bases and J dropped 5 bases, with 18 bases sitting between them. The CDR3 is 16 amino acids. CDR3 sequence (DNA): TGTGCCAGCAGTCCCTATGGTGGAGGGGAAAATGAAAAACTGTTTTTT. Translating it yields CASSPYGGGENEKLFF. The complete variable domain, with remaining parts taken from reference TRBV27 and TRBJ1-4, reads EAQVTQNPRYLITVTGKKLTVTCSQNMNHEYMSWYRQDPGLGLRQIYYSMNVEVTDKGDVPEGYKVSRKEKRNFPLILESPSPNQTSLYFCASSPYGGGENEKLFFGSGTQLSVL.

The table lists this clone with a count of one. This chain joins TRBV7-9 and TRBJ2-3; 12 nucleotides align to TRBD2. CDR3 length equals 17 residues. The germline V gene encodes CDR1 SEHNR and CDR2 FQNEAQ (reference sequence). Unmatched junction bases numbered 12, after V lost 7 bases and J lost 4 bases. The CDR3 DNA follows: TGTGCCAGCACCGAGGGAGGCGGACTAGCGGGGCCAGATACGCAGTATTTT. It encodes CASTEGGGLAGPDTQYF. Complete variable domain (other parts from reference TRBV7-9 and TRBJ2-3): DTGVSQNPRHKITKRGQNVTFRCDPISEHNRLYWYRQTLGQGPEFLTYFQNEAQLEKSRLLSDRFSAERPKGSFSTLEIQRTEQGDSAMYLCASTEGGGLAGPDTQYFGPGTRLTVL.

The rearrangement joins TRBV6-5 to TRBJ1-5; D call uncertain. Germline V gene sequence: CDR1 MNHEY, CDR2 SVGAGI. Trimming left V 8 bases short and J 4 bases short, with 15 bases between. The CDR3 covers 14 residues. The CDR3, as DNA: TGTGCCAGCGGCCACCCCAGGTGGAATCAGCCCCAGCATTTT. Protein sequence: CASGHPRWNQPQHF.

The V and J genes are TRBV4-2 and TRBJ2-2, with 10 nucleotides matching TRBD1. Germline V gene sequence: CDR1 LGHNA, CDR2 YNFKEQ. This CDR3 region has 16 residues. Trimming took 7 bases from V and 8 from J; bases not matched to a gene: 13. The CDR3 bases are TGTGCCAGCATGTTCACCGGGACAGGGGCGGGGGGGGAGCTGTTTTTT. Its protein product is CASMFTGTGAGGELFF.

The chain has TRBV13 and TRBJ1-6, with D unclear. Between the trimmed V and J ends, which lost 0 bases and 0 bases, there was a span of 12 bases. This CDR3 is built from 18 residues. Germline CDR1 and CDR2: PRHDT and FYEKMQ (reference sequence). The DNA of the CDR3 is TGTGCCAGCAGCTTAGGAAGTAAACGAGGCTCCTATAATTCACCCCTCCACTTT. This translates into CASSLGSKRGSYNSPLHF.

The rearrangement links TRBV19 to TRBJ1-5; 8 bases line up with TRBD1. J was trimmed by 0 bases and V by 0 bases; bases with no gene match: 10. Germline CDR1 reads LNHDA; CDR2 reads SQIVND (reference sequence). The CDR3 length is 19 residues. The DNA for the CDR3 is TGTGCCAGTAGTATAGACTTGGACAGGGAAGTCTATAGCAATCAGCCCCAGCATTTT. As protein: CASSIDLDREVYSNQPQHF.